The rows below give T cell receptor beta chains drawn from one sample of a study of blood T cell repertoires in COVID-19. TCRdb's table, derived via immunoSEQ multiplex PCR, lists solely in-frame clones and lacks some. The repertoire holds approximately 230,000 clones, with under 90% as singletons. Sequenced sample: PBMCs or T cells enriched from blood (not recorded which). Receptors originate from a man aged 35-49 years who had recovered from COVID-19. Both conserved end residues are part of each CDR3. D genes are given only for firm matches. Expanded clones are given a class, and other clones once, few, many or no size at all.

CASSEQDRAGNTIYF,TGTGCCAGCAGTGAACAGGACAGGGCTGGAAACACCATATATTTT,.,TRBD1,TRBJ1-3,TRBV6-1
CSVEDLSRFGNTIYF,TGCAGCGTTGAAGATCTATCACGGTTTGGAAACACCATATATTTT,few,.,TRBJ1-3,TRBV29-1
CASSPGVAGQYF,TGTGCCAGCAGCCCCGGGGTAGCTGGGCAGTACTTC,.,.,TRBJ2-7,TRBV2
CASSKALLKNYGYTF,TGTGCCAGCAGCAAAGCGCTCCTAAAGAACTATGGCTACACCTTC,few,.,TRBJ1-2,TRBV21-1
CSAGTSDSYEQYF,TGCAGCGCTGGGACTAGCGACTCCTACGAGCAGTACTTC,.,TRBD2,TRBJ2-7,TRBV29-1
CASSRGTSGRTDTQYF,TGTGCCAGCAGCCGAGGGACTAGCGGACGCACAGATACGCAGTATTTT,few,TRBD2,TRBJ2-3,TRBV11-3
CASSLFSGTYEQYF,TGCGCCAGCAGCCTGTTCTCCGGGACCTACGAGCAGTACTTC,.,.,TRBJ2-7,TRBV4-1
CATQRDAYNEQFF,TGTGCCACCCAGCGGGACGCCTACAATGAGCAGTTCTTC,.,TRBD2,TRBJ2-1,TRBV6-5
CASSVAPVSVTDTQYF,TGTGCCAGCAGCGTAGCCCCCGTATCAGTCACAGATACGCAGTATTTT,.,.,TRBJ2-3,TRBV9
CASSERDRNTEAFF,TGCGCCAGCAGTGAGAGGGACAGAAACACTGAAGCTTTCTTT,once,TRBD1,TRBJ1-1,TRBV10-1
CASSQLVGGRTWGNQPQHF,TGCGCCAGCAGCCAACTTGTGGGGGGACGCACGTGGGGCAATCAGCCCCAGCATTTT,.,.,TRBJ1-5,TRBV4-1
CASSSHTGGGETQYF,TGTGCCAGCAGCTCCCATACAGGGGGCGGGGAGACCCAGTACTTC,.,TRBD1,TRBJ2-5,TRBV11-2
CASSLTGILAKNIQYF,TGCGCCAGCAGCTTGACGGGGATTCTAGCCAAAAACATTCAGTACTTC,.,.,TRBJ2-4,TRBV5-1
CASSRNPAPGHICSGNTIYF,TGTGCCAGCAGCCGTAACCCGGCTCCGGGACATATATGCTCTGGAAACACCATATATTTT,.,.,TRBJ1-3,TRBV21-1
CASSQFSGIGAGELFF,TGTGCCAGCAGCCAATTTAGCGGGATCGGCGCCGGGGAGCTGTTTTTT,.,TRBD2,TRBJ2-2,TRBV11-3
CASSRDRYNYGYTF,TGTGCCAGCAGTCGGGACAGATATAACTATGGCTACACCTTC,once,TRBD1,TRBJ1-2,TRBV6-5
CASRPVWREGRNTEAFF,TGTGCCAGCCGCCCCGTTTGGAGGGAGGGTAGGAACACTGAAGCTTTCTTT,.,.,TRBJ1-1,TRBV11-2
CASSQGDRGFTDTQYF,TGCGCCAGCAGCCAAGGGGACAGGGGTTTCACAGATACGCAGTATTTT,.,TRBD1,TRBJ2-3,TRBV4-3
CASSDSGGGPISEQYF,TGTGCCAGCAGTGACAGTGGGGGAGGGCCAATCTCCGAGCAGTACTTC,few,TRBD2,TRBJ2-7,TRBV2
CASSQGQGTYEQYF,TGCGCCAGCAGCCAAGGACAGGGCACCTACGAGCAGTACTTC,.,TRBD1,TRBJ2-7,TRBV4-3
CASSQDARRELGDTQYF,TGTGCCAGCAGCCAAGATGCAAGGCGGGAGCTAGGAGATACGCAGTATTTT,.,TRBD2,TRBJ2-3,TRBV3-1/TRBV3-2
CASSPLSGLARPGELFF,TGTGCCAGCAGCCCCCTCTCGGGACTAGCAAGACCCGGGGAGCTGTTTTTT,few,TRBD2,TRBJ2-2,TRBV3-1/TRBV3-2
CATSDSGGPAETQYF,TGTGCCACCAGTGATTCAGGGGGCCCTGCCGAGACCCAGTACTTC,.,TRBD1,TRBJ2-5,TRBV24-1
CASSFRGGTEAFF,TGTGCCAGCAGCTTTCGAGGAGGAACTGAAGCTTTCTTT,.,.,TRBJ1-1,TRBV5-4
CASSLGLQDNYGYTF,TGTGCCAGCAGCTTAGGCTTACAGGATAACTATGGCTACACCTTC,.,.,TRBJ1-2,TRBV5-4
CASSQDEGAGYGYTF,TGTGCCAGCAGCCAAGATGAGGGGGCCGGCTATGGCTACACCTTC,.,TRBD1,TRBJ1-2,TRBV3-1/TRBV3-2
CAWTIGSGTEAFF,TGTGCCTGGACCATCGGGAGCGGCACTGAAGCTTTCTTT,.,.,TRBJ1-1,TRBV30
CASSDDRGQLGYTF,TGTGCCAGCAGCGACGACAGGGGGCAACTGGGCTACACCTTC,once,TRBD1,TRBJ1-2,TRBV2
CASSLRGGNLNEQFF,TGTGCCAGCAGCTTACGCGGGGGGAACCTAAATGAGCAGTTCTTC,.,TRBD2,TRBJ2-1,TRBV7-3
CASSLDVLGRNYGYTF,TGTGCCAGCAGCTTGGATGTACTGGGGAGGAACTATGGCTACACCTTC,.,.,TRBJ1-2,TRBV5-6
CASSQDRGSTDTQYF,TGCGCCAGCAGCCAAGACCGGGGAAGCACAGATACGCAGTATTTT,.,.,TRBJ2-3,TRBV4-1
CAWSILAGGPRETQYF,TGTGCCTGGAGTATTCTAGCGGGGGGGCCGAGAGAGACCCAGTACTTC,.,TRBD2,TRBJ2-5,TRBV30
CASSRDRTSGNTIYF,TGTGCCAGCAGCCGGGACAGGACTTCTGGAAACACCATATATTTT,few,TRBD1,TRBJ1-3,TRBV5-4
CASSVEGGFGGYTF,TGTGCCAGCAGCGTAGAGGGAGGGTTTGGGGGCTACACCTTC,.,.,TRBJ1-2,TRBV9
CASAGLSTLVNTEAFF,TGTGCCAGCGCTGGACTCTCCACTCTGGTGAACACTGAAGCTTTCTTT,.,.,TRBJ1-1,TRBV19
CASSLGGMRSGANVLTF,TGTGCCAGCAGTTTAGGAGGGATGCGCTCTGGGGCCAACGTCCTGACTTTC,.,.,TRBJ2-6,TRBV28
CASSEPGGTDTQYF,TGTGCCAGCAGTGAGCCAGGGGGAACAGATACGCAGTATTTT,once,TRBD1,TRBJ2-3,TRBV2
CASSIPGTGNNEQFF,TGTGCCAGTAGTATCCCCGGGACAGGGAACAATGAGCAGTTCTTC,.,TRBD1,TRBJ2-1,TRBV19
CAWSVGGGVNTEAFF,TGTGCCTGGAGTGTGGGGGGGGGAGTTAACACTGAAGCTTTCTTT,.,.,TRBJ1-1,TRBV30
CASSQSQGGTRSTDTQYF,TGTGCCAGCAGCCAATCACAGGGGGGGACAAGGAGCACAGATACGCAGTATTTT,.,.,TRBJ2-3,TRBV3-1/TRBV3-2
CASSQSGGSGKRNEQFF,TGTGCCAGCAGCCAATCCGGGGGTAGCGGGAAAAGGAATGAGCAGTTCTTC,.,TRBD2,TRBJ2-1,TRBV4-2
CASSPNGLAGSSYEQYF,TGCGCCAGCAGCCCAAACGGACTAGCGGGGAGCTCCTACGAGCAGTACTTC,.,TRBD2,TRBJ2-7,TRBV5-1